The clone carrying this T cell receptor (beta chain) was detected ten times or more. No antigen is known for it. The observed sequence ends 3 residues before the CDR3 terminus, with the missing tail filled in from the germline J gene. With V trimmed by 4 bases and J by 6 bases, 4 bases remained unmatched. Germline V CDR1 and CDR2: SQVTM, ANQGSEA. This CDR3 has 13 amino acids. Assay: immunoSEQ multiplex PCR; the TCRdb copy retains only in-frame clones and omits some. Singletons are absent from the sample, which has 75,000 to 85,000 clones. These data originate in a study of T cell clonality in common variable immunodeficiency. Blood samples were heparinized, about 4.5 to 9 ml per donor. General study points: Patient heterogeneity in the CVID cohort limited correlations between repertoire features and clinical complications. CVID subjects shared fewer TCRbeta clones than healthy controls did. CVID subjects had higher TCRbeta clonality than healthy controls, most marked in about a third.

This TCR derives from a person between 18 and 75 years old in good health. The J gene is TRBJ2-7, the V gene TRBV29-1; 12 bases are shared with TRBD1. Material for sequencing was peripheral blood mononuclear cells. CDR3 in amino acids: CSVGGTGGVEQYF. Incomplete CDR3 DNA: TGCAGCGTTGGAGGGACAGGGGGCGTCGAG.